This TCR beta chain was retrieved from a study of CD8 T cells in Susac syndrome. RNA totalling roughly 0.45 to 1 ug underwent reverse transcription with random hexamers. Multiplex immunoSEQ PCR targeted 54 Vbeta and 13 Jbeta TCR beta segments. One entry per CDR3 protein, called by TCRdb with MiXCR from the immunoSEQ multiplex PCR reads. The table lists 150,000 to 200,000 distinct CDR3 sequences, over 85% of them singletons. Sequencing targeted TCR beta in T cells from blood (CD8+ and CD4+). It was healthy donors who served as the controls, matched for age and sex. TEMRA cells were FACS-enriched, unlike CD8+ and CD4+ T cells, which were negatively isolated. V lost 4 bases to trimming and J lost 2 bases; unmatched junction nucleotides: 5. Germline V gene sequence: CDR1 MGHRA, CDR2 YSYEKL. There are 15 residues in the CDR3.

The J gene is TRBJ2-3, the V gene TRBV4-1; TRBD2 aligns across 8 bases. Specimen: CD4+ T cells from PBMCs. This TCR came from a human donor in good health. CDR3 amino acids: CASSLSGDFTDTQYF. CDR3 sequence (DNA): TGCGCCAGCAGCCTTAGCGGGGACTTCACAGATACGCAGTATTTT.